Listed here are 18 T cell receptor beta chains from one sample, sequenced in a study of T cell repertoires in cytomegalovirus infection. From the reads, TCRdb called clonotypes with MiXCR, one entry per CDR3 protein. The sample has hundreds of thousands of distinct CDR3 sequences, more than 20% seen once. What was sequenced was CD8+ T cells from PBMCs. These receptors all stem from a human donor in good health (CMV status not recorded). Some clones in this sample may be carry-over from other donors' samples.

The J gene is TRBJ2-1, the V gene TRBV4-1; a possible D gene is TRBD1 (6 bases). Germline lookup yields CDR1 MGHRA and CDR2 YSYEKL. With 3 bases removed from V and 9 bases from J, the gap between germline ends came to 12 bases. The CDR3 extends over 13 amino acids. The chain's CDR3 is CASSQPRGIEQFF. The DNA for the CDR3 is TGCGCCAGCAGCCAGCCTAGGGGGATTGAGCAGTTCTTC.

The rearrangement links TRBV20-1 to TRBJ2-2; maybe TRBD1 (5 bases). Germline V lookup: CDR1 DFQATT, CDR2 SNEGSKA (reference sequence). The germline V and J ends were trimmed by 4 bases and 7 bases, with 13 bases remaining between them. The CDR3 contains 13 residues. The CDR3 spells CSATDNANGELFF. The CDR3 DNA reads as TGCAGTGCTACGGACAATGCGAACGGGGAGCTGTTTTTT.

This clonotype has a count of ten or more. The chain carries TRBV7-9 and TRBJ2-7, with no clear D. CDR1 is SEHNR, CDR2 FQNEAQ, per germline (reference sequence). V was cut by 5 bases and J by 2 bases, with 7 bases left in between. The CDR3 is 12 residues long. The CDR3 DNA reads as TGTGCCAGCAGCGTCAGAACCTACGAGCAGTACTTC. Translating gives CASSVRTYEQYF.

The chain employs TRBV4-2 and TRBJ1-6; no firm D call. Germline V gene data show CDR1 as LGHNA and CDR2 as YNFKEQ. Trimming removed 1 base from V and 4 bases from J, with 8 bases in between. The CDR3 runs to 15 residues. The CDR3 reads CASSQGADYNSPLHF. DNA of the CDR3: TGTGCCAGCAGCCAAGGGGCCGATTATAATTCACCCCTCCACTTT.

This clonotype was picked up many times. J is TRBJ1-1 and V is TRBV7-9, with 12 bases identical to TRBD1. The J segment lost 5 bases and the V segment lost 5 bases, leaving 6 bases of the junction unmatched. Germline V gene data show CDR1 as SEHNR and CDR2 as FQNEAQ (reference sequence). The CDR3 covers 15 residues. The CDR3 DNA is TGTGCCAGCAGCGCCTGGGACAGGGGGCAGACTGAAGCTTTCTTT. Its protein is CASSAWDRGQTEAFF.

This clonotype was observed a handful of times. This chain connects TRBV24-1 to TRBJ2-3; TRBD1 is a possible D gene (6 bases). The ends were cut back, 3 bases at V and 5 bases at J, with 20 bases in the middle. Germline CDR1 KGHDR, CDR2 SFDVKD. The CDR3 is 17 amino acids. The CDR3 sequence is CATSDTARTDTRDTQYF. CDR3 nucleotides: TGTGCCACCAGTGATACGGCCCGGACAGACACCAGAGATACGCAGTATTTT.

The chain carries TRBV7-2 and TRBJ1-2; no clear D. The CDR3 sequence is 16 residues long. The V gene's germline CDR1 is SGHTA and CDR2 FQGNSA. Trimming stripped 3 bases from V and 3 bases from J, with 17 bases between. CDR3 sequence: CASSFQGPTDYYGYTF. In nucleotides, the CDR3 is TGTGCCAGCAGCTTCCAAGGACCGACCGACTACTATGGCTACACCTTC.

In its sample, this clonotype was seen many times. The chain uses TRBV11-2 and TRBJ2-1; no clear D gene. Germline V gene lookup returns CDR1 SGHAT and CDR2 FQNNGV. V was shortened by 6 bases and J by 8 bases, with 23 bases between the two germline ends. The CDR3 runs 16 residues. Here the CDR3 reads CASRSTNTLNPDEQFF. CDR3 bases: TGTGCCAGCAGGTCGACCAACACCTTAAACCCGGATGAGCAGTTCTTC.

This clonotype was recorded a few times. This chain joins TRBV20-1 and TRBJ1-2; no clear D. There are 14 residues in the CDR3. Trimming took 0 bases from V and 4 from J, leaving 12 bases between them. Germline values: CDR1 DFQATT, CDR2 SNEGSKA (reference sequence). In nucleotides, the CDR3 is TGCAGTGCTAGAGATCGGTTGGCAGCCTATGGCTACACCTTC. Encoded protein: CSARDRLAAYGYTF.

V gene TRBV7-9 combines with J gene TRBJ1-1, with D maybe TRBD1 (5 bases). The length of the CDR3 is 14 residues. V dropped 8 bases and J dropped 1 base, with 14 bases sitting between them. Per germline, CDR1 SEHNR and CDR2 FQNEAQ (reference sequence). The CDR3 region has the DNA TGTGCCAGCGGGCTAGGGGTGGGGAACACTGAAGCTTTCTTT. It encodes CASGLGVGNTEAFF.

This clonotype was seen only a few times. The chain uses TRBV4-2 and TRBJ1-4; 7 bases match TRBD1. CDR1 is LGHNA and CDR2 is YNFKEQ in the germline V gene. The trim removed 3 bases at V and 2 bases at J, leaving 6 bases unmatched. The CDR3 totals 16 residues. The CDR3 region has the DNA TGTGCCAGCAGCCACCCGCCGGGACAGACTAATGAAAAACTGTTTTTT. It codes for CASSHPPGQTNEKLFF.

CDR3 protein: CSVVRLNYGYTF. DNA for the CDR3: TGCAGCGTTGTTCGGTTGAACTATGGCTACACCTTC. V gene TRBV29-1 combines with J gene TRBJ1-2; no firm D call. Germline-derived CDR1 and CDR2 are SQVTM and ANQGSEA. The CDR3 sequence is 12 residues long. V shed 4 bases and J shed 2 bases, with 8 bases lying between them.

This clonotype came up a few times. The chain has TRBV5-6 and TRBJ2-1; D may correspond to TRBD1 or TRBD2 (5 bases each). CDR1 is SGHDT and CDR2 is YYEEEE in the germline V gene. Trimming left V 4 bases short and J 9 bases short, with 11 bases between. This CDR3 spans 12 amino acids. CDR3 sequence (DNA): TGTGCCAGCAGCCTGGGGACGACTGAGCAGTTCTTC. Its translation: CASSLGTTEQFF.

CDR3 loop: CASSQVIPSTIAKNIQYF. In DNA form, the CDR3 reads TGTGCCAGCAGCCAAGTAATACCTAGCACTATAGCCAAAAACATTCAGTACTTC. The chain uses TRBV4-2 and TRBJ2-4; a possible D gene is TRBD2 (5 bases). CDR3 size: 18 residues. The ends were cut back, 1 base at V and 0 bases at J, with 16 bases in the middle. The V gene's germline CDR1 is LGHNA and CDR2 YNFKEQ.

This clonotype was seen many times. The V gene is TRBV7-2, the J gene TRBJ1-2, with 7 bases lining up with TRBD1. Trimming removed 2 bases from V and 4 bases from J; junction bases left unmatched: 7. The length of the CDR3 is 15 residues. Germline assignment: CDR1 SGHTA and CDR2 FQGNSA. The CDR3 here is CASSLLSGGSYGYTF. The CDR3, as DNA: TGTGCCAGCAGCTTATTGTCAGGGGGTAGCTATGGCTACACCTTC.

The V gene is TRBV19, the J gene TRBJ2-1; no reliable D call. V lost 7 bases and J 11 bases, leaving 21 bases between the germline ends. Germline V CDR1 and CDR2: LNHDA, SQIVND (reference sequence). This CDR3 is 14 amino acids long. This CDR3 reads CASTFGVGVEKQFF. CDR3 coding DNA: TGTGCCAGTACCTTTGGAGTGGGCGTTGAGAAGCAGTTCTTC.

This sequence joins TRBV6-6 and TRBJ2-7, with D possibly matching TRBD2 (6 bases). Germline V gene sequence: CDR1 MNHNY, CDR2 SVGAGI (reference sequence). Trimming left V 5 bases short and J 5 bases short, with 10 bases between. This CDR3 comprises 12 residues. The CDR3 nucleotides read TGTGCCAGCAGTACGGAGGGTCACGAGCAGTACTTC. Protein product: CASSTEGHEQYF.

The rearrangement joins TRBV25-1 to TRBJ1-4, with no clear D. This CDR3 is built from 12 residues. Germline V gives CDR1 MGHDK, CDR2 SYGVNS. Trimming stripped 6 bases from V and 10 bases from J, with 12 bases between. As DNA, the CDR3 is TGTGCCAGCAGCATAGGCTCCGGAAAACTGTTTTTT. The encoded protein is CASSIGSGKLFF.